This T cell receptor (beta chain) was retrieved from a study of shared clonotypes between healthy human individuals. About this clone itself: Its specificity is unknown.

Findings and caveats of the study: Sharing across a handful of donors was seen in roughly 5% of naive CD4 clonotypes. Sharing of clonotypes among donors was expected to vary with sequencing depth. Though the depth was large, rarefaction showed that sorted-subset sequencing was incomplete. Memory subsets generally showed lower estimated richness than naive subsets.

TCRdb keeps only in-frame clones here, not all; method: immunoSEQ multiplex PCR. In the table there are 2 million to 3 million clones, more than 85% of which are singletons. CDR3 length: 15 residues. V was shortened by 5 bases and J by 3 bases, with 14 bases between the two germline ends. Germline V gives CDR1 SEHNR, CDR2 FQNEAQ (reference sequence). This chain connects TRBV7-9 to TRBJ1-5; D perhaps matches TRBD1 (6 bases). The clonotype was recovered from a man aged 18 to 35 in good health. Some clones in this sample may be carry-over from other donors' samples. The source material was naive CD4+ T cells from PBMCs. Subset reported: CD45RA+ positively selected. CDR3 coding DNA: TGTGCCAGCAGCCCCACGCAGGGGCCCAATCAGCCCCAGCATTTT. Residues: CASSPTQGPNQPQHF.